The entry that follows covers one T cell receptor beta chain sequence. This sample stems from a study of cytomegalovirus exposure and HLA in healthy donors. A multiplex PCR was run with 60 Vbeta primers and 13 Jbeta primers. The table came from immunoSEQ multiplex PCR; TCRdb's copy has only in-frame clones and leaves some out. The sample lists approximately 250,000 clones, about three quarters occurring once. Germline CDR1 is LNHDA and CDR2 is SQIVND (reference sequence). The germline V and J ends were trimmed by 5 bases and 4 bases, with 15 bases remaining between them. The CDR3 is 14 amino acids. This receptor was identified in a boy between 5 and 17 years old in good health and CMV-seronegative. V and J are TRBV19 and TRBJ2-7, with D possibly TRBD1 on 6 matching bases. Specimen: PBMCs. The CDR3 DNA sequence: TGTGCCAGTAGTGTCACAGGGATCCGGTACGAGCAGTACTTC. This sequence encodes CASSVTGIRYEQYF.